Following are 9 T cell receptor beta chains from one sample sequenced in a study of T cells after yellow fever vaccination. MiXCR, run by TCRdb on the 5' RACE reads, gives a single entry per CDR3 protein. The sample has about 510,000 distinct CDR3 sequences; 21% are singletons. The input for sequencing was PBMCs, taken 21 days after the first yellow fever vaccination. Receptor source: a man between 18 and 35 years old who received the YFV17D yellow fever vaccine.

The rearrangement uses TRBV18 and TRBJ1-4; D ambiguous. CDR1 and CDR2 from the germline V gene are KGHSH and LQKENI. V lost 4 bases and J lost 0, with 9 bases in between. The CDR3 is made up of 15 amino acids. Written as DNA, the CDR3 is TGTGCCAGCTCACGGGCGGGCTCAACTAATGAAAAACTGTTTTTT. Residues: CASSRAGSTNEKLFF.

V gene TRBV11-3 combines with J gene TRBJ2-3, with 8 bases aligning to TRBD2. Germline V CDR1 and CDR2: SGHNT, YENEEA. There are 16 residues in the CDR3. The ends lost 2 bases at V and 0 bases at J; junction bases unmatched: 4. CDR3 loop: CASSLRGGGSTDTQYF. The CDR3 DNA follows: TGTGCCAGCAGCTTACGGGGCGGGGGGAGCACAGATACGCAGTATTTT.

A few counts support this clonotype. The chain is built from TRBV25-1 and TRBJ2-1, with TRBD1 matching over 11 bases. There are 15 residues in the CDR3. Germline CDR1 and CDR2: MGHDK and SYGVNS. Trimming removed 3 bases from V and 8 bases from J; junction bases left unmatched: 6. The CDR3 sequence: CASSETGDRGDEQFF. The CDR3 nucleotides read TGTGCCAGCAGTGAGACAGGGGACAGGGGGGATGAGCAGTTCTTC.

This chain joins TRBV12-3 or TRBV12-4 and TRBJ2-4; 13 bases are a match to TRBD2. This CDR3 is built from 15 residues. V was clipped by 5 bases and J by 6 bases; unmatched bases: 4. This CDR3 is CASSLLAGGVNIQYF. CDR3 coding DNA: TGTGCCAGCAGTCTACTAGCGGGGGGGGTAAACATTCAGTACTTC.

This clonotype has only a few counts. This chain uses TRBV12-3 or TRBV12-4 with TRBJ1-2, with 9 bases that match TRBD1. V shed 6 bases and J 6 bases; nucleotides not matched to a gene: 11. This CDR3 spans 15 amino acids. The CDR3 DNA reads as TGTGCCAGCAGCTACTCCGGGACAGGGATCAATGGCTACACCTTC. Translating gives CASSYSGTGINGYTF.

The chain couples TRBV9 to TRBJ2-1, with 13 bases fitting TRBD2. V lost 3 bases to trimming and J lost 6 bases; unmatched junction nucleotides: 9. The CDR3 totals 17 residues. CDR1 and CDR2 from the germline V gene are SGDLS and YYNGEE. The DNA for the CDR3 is TGTGCCAGCAGCGCAGCTTTAACTAGCGGGGGGGTCAATGAGCAGTTCTTC. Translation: CASSAALTSGGVNEQFF.

The CDR3 spells CASSVDPPNYGYTF. DNA for the CDR3: TGCGCCAGCAGCGTGGATCCTCCTAACTATGGCTACACCTTC. The J gene is TRBJ1-2, the V gene TRBV5-1; D is ambiguous. The CDR3 runs 14 residues. The V gene's germline CDR1 is SGHRS and CDR2 YFSETQ. V lost 4 bases and J lost 0, with 10 bases in between.

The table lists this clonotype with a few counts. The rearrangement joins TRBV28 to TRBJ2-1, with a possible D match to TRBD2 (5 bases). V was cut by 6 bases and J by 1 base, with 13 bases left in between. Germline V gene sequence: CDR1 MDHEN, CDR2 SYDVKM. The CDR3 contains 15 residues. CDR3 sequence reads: CASSPFSGSYNEQFF. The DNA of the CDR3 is TGTGCCAGCAGCCCCTTTTCGGGGTCCTACAATGAGCAGTTCTTC.

CDR3 sequence (DNA): TGTGCCAGCAGCCTATTCCAGGGCGGGGGGGCCCGGGAGACCCAGTACTTC. Amino acids: CASSLFQGGGARETQYF. The chain recombines TRBV3-1 with TRBJ2-5, with 9 nucleotides matching TRBD2. CDR1 and CDR2 from the germline V gene are LGHDT and YNNKEL (reference sequence). The CDR3 contains 17 residues. V dropped 4 bases and J dropped 5; count of bases not matched to a gene: 14.